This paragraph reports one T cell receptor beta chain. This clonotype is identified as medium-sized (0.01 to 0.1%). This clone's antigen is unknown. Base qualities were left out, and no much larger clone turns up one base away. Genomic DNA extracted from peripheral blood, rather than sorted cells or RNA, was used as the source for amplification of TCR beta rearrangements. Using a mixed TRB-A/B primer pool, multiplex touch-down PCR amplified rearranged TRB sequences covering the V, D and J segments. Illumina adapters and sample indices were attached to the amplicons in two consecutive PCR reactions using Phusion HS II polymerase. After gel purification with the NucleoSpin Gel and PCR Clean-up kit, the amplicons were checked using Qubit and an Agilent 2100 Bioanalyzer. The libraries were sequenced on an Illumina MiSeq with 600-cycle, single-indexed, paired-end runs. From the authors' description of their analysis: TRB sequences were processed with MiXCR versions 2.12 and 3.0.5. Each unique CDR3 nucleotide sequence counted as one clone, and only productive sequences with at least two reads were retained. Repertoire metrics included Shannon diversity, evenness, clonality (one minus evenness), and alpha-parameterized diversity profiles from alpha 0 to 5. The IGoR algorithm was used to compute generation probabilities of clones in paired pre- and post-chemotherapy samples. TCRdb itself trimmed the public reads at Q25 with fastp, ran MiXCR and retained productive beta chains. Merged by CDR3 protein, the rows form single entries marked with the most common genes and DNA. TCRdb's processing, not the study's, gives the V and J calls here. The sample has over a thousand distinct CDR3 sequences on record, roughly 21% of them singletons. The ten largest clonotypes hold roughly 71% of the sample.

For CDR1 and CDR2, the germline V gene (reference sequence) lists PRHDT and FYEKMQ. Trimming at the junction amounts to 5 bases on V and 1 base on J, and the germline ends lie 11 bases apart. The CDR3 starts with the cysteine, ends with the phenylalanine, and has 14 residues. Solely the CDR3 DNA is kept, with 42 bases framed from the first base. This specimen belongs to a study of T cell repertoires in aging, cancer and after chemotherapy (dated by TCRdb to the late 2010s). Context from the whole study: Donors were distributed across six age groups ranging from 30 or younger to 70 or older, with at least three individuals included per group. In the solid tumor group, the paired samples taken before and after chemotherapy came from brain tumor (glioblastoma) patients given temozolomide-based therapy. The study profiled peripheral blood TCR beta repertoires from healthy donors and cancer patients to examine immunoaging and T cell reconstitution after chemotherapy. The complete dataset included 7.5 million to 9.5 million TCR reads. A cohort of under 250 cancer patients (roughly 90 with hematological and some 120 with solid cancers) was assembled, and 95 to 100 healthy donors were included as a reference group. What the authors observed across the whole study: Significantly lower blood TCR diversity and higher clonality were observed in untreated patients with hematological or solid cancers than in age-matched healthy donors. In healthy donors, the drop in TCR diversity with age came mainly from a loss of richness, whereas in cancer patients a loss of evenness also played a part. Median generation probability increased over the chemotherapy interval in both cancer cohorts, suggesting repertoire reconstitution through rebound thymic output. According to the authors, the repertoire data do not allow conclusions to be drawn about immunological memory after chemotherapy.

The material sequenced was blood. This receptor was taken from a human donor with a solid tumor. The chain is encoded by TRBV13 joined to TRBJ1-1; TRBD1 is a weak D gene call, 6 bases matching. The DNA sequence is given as TGTGCCAGCAGCGACGGACAGTGGAACACTGAAGCTTTCTTT. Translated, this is CASSDGQWNTEAFF.